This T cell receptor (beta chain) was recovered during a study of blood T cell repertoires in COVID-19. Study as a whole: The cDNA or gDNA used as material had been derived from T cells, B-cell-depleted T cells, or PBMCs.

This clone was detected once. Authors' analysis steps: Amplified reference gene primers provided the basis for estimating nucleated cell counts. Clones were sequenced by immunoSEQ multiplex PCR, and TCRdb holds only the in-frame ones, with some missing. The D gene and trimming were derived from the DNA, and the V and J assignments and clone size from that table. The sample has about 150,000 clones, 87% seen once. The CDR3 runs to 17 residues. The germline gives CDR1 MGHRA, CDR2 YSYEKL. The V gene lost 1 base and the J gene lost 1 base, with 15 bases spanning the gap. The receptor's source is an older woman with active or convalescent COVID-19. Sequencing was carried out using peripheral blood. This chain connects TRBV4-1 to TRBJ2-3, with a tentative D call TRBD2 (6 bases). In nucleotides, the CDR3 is TGCGCCAGCAGCCAAGGATTTGGGACTTTCCGCACAGATACGCAGTATTTT. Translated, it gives CASSQGFGTFRTDTQYF.